This T cell receptor beta chain originates from a study of blood T cell repertoires in COVID-19. Authors' processing steps: Amplification of reference gene primers provided the estimated nucleated cell counts. The table came from immunoSEQ multiplex PCR; TCRdb's copy has only in-frame clones and leaves some out. The V and J calls and clone size are taken from that table; D and trimming were inferred from the DNA. The repertoire holds 180,000 or so clones, with around 79% as singletons. Ages ranged from roughly 18 to 100 years, with residence in approximately 23 US areas. Each recovered donor of Cohort 3 presented with two negative PCRs, clearance, or symptom resolution. The source of this sequence is a man over 45 who had recovered from COVID-19. What was sequenced was PBMCs or T cells enriched from blood (not recorded which).

CDR3 in amino acids: CASSPRFGQSSYNEQFF. The DNA of the CDR3 is TGTGCCAGCTCACCCCGTTTTGGACAGAGCTCCTACAATGAGCAGTTCTTC. V usage is TRBV18 and J usage is TRBJ2-1; D is perhaps TRBD1 (6 bases). The germline V gene has CDR1 KGHSH and CDR2 LQKENI. Trimming stripped 3 bases from V and 0 bases from J, with 15 bases between. CDR3 length: 17 residues.